This T cell receptor beta chain was found in a study of blood T cell repertoires in COVID-19. Germline assignment: CDR1 MGHRA and CDR2 YSYEKL. The J segment lost 5 bases and the V segment lost 4 bases, leaving 7 bases of the junction unmatched. CDR3 length equals 14 residues. Produced via immunoSEQ multiplex PCR; TCRdb's table is partial and in-frame only. The sample has about 190,000 clones, approximately 84% seen once. The rearrangement uses TRBV4-1 and TRBJ1-1, with TRBD1 identical over 7 bases. The receptor was derived from a woman younger than 45 who had recovered from COVID-19. Sequencing used PBMCs or T cells enriched from blood (not recorded which). CDR3 in DNA: TGCGCCAGCAGCCCTTTGGCAGGGGGGACTGAAGCTTTCTTT. Protein product: CASSPLAGGTEAFF.